Listed here is a single T cell receptor (beta chain). Generated by immunoSEQ multiplex PCR, the TCRdb table keeps only in-frame clones and is missing some. This table holds roughly 43,000 clones, just over 85% found once. V was cut by 5 bases and J by 5 bases, with 15 bases left in between. CDR3 length: 14 amino acids. Germline CDR1 is SGHTA and CDR2 is FQGTGA. This specimen comes from a study of OX40 agonist ivuxolimab in advanced cancers. This sequence joins TRBV7-3 and TRBJ2-5, with unresolved D. This clonotype was obtained from an adult with an advanced solid tumor such as melanoma, head and neck, liver or kidney cancer. Sequenced material: CD4+ or CD8+ T cells sorted from blood, taken in a trial of the OX40 agonist ivuxolimab. The CDR3 protein is CASSPKPVSETQYF. The CDR3 nucleotides are TGTGCCAGCAGCCCAAAGCCGGTCTCGGAGACCCAGTACTTC.